The 2 T cell receptor beta chains in this list originate from one sample, sequenced in a study of cytomegalovirus exposure and HLA in healthy donors. This PCR relied on a set of 60 Vbeta primers and 13 Jbeta primers. Clones were read by immunoSEQ multiplex PCR, and TCRdb kept only the in-frame ones, dropping some. This sample has 120,000 to 150,000 clones, with around 75% found just once. Sequencing was performed on PBMCs. Receptor source: a man in his fifties or sixties in good health and CMV-seronegative.

This clone was detected once. This chain joins TRBV7-9 and TRBJ1-1; D ambiguous. The CDR3 is 13 residues long. Germline V gene sequence: CDR1 SEHNR, CDR2 FQNEAQ (reference sequence). The V end lost 2 bases, the J end lost 4 bases, and 8 bases lay between the germline ends. CDR3 in amino acids: CASSLRRITEAFF. CDR3 DNA: TGTGCCAGCAGCTTAAGGCGGATCACTGAAGCTTTCTTT. Based on the CDR3 plus reference TRBV7-9 and TRBJ1-1, the full variable domain is DTGVSQNPRHKITKRGQNVTFRCDPISEHNRLYWYRQTLGQGPEFLTYFQNEAQLEKSRLLSDRFSAERPKGSFSTLEIQRTEQGDSAMYLCASSLRRITEAFFGQGTRLTVV.

V is TRBV30 and J is TRBJ2-1; 8 bases are a match to TRBD2. Losses at the gene ends were 2 bases for V and 4 bases for J; bases not matched to a gene: 7. CDR1 is GTSNPN, CDR2 SVGIG, per germline (reference sequence). The CDR3 length is 15 residues. The CDR3 bases are TGTGCCTGGAGTTGGCGGGCTAGCGGGTACAATGAGCAGTTCTTC. Protein: CAWSWRASGYNEQFF. Complete variable domain (other parts from reference TRBV30 and TRBJ2-1): SQTIHQWPATLVQPVGSPLSLECTVEGTSNPNLYWYRQAAGRGLQLLFYSVGIGQISSEVPQNLSASRPQDRQFILSSKKLLLSDSGFYLCAWSWRASGYNEQFFGPGTRLTVL.